Each of the 31 T cell receptor beta chains below was sequenced from the same sample in a study of T cell clonotyping in hematopoietic cell transplantation. Profiled with immunoSEQ multiplex PCR; TCRdb holds only in-frame clones, not every one. The data show more than 9,000 clones, around 90% seen once. Input material: peripheral blood mononuclear cells. The origin of the receptors is a woman in her 50s in good health. Some clones in this sample may be carry-over from other donors' samples.

This sequence joins TRBV9 and TRBJ1-6, with D possibly TRBD1 on 5 matching bases. Germline CDR1 is SGDLS and CDR2 is YYNGEE. The V and J ends lost 0 bases and 8 bases respectively, with 9 bases between them. The CDR3 extends over 14 amino acids. The CDR3 here is CASSVAGTDSPLHF. CDR3 in DNA: TGTGCCAGCAGCGTAGCAGGGACGGATTCACCCCTCCACTTT.

The chain joins TRBV7-2 to TRBJ1-1; D is unclear. Germline assignment: CDR1 SGHTA and CDR2 FQGNSA. With 4 bases removed from V and 10 bases from J, the gap between germline ends came to 19 bases. The CDR3 is made up of 14 amino acids. CDR3 sequence: CASSSNNPVLGAFF. CDR3 nucleotides: TGTGCCAGCAGCTCAAACAACCCCGTCTTGGGAGCTTTCTTT. Filled out from reference TRBV7-2 and TRBJ1-1, the complete variable domain reads GAGVSQSPSNKVTEKGKDVELRCDPISGHTALYWYRQSLGQGLEFLIYFQGNSAPDKSGLPSDRFSAERTGGSVSTLTIQRTQQEDSAVYLCASSSNNPVLGAFFGQGTRLTVV.

The rearrangement joins TRBV18 to TRBJ1-1; 10 bases line up with TRBD1. V gave up 3 bases and J gave up 8 bases; unmatched junction bases: 3. This CDR3 is built from 13 residues. The germline CDR1 and CDR2 sequences are KGHSH and LQKENI. CDR3 sequence: CASSPDRGREAFF. CDR3 DNA: TGTGCCAGCTCACCGGACAGGGGGAGGGAAGCTTTCTTT.

The chain employs TRBV30 and TRBJ1-1, with D unresolved. Germline V gene lookup returns CDR1 GTSNPN and CDR2 SVGIG (reference sequence). The CDR3 consists of 13 residues. V was cut by 3 bases and J by 2 bases, with 10 bases left in between. DNA for the CDR3: TGTGCCTGGAGGCGAAGACTTAACACTGAAGCTTTCTTT. The encoded protein is CAWRRRLNTEAFF.

This clone came up once. The V gene is TRBV30, the J gene TRBJ2-5; D gene uncertain. The V and J ends lost 0 bases and 0 bases respectively, with 8 bases between them. The CDR3 contains 14 residues. Germline V CDR1 and CDR2: GTSNPN, SVGIG (reference sequence). As DNA, the CDR3 is TGTGCCTGGAGTGTGGGTGTCAACCAAGAGACCCAGTACTTC. Its protein is CAWSVGVNQETQYF.

J is TRBJ2-7 and V is TRBV11-2, with D perhaps TRBD1 or TRBD2 (5 bases each). The CDR3 has 15 residues. CDR1 and CDR2 from the germline V gene are SGHAT and FQNNGV. V was shortened by 1 base and J by 5 bases, with 15 bases between the two germline ends. The CDR3 region is CASSLVGTPGDEQYF. In nucleotides, the CDR3 is TGTGCCAGCAGCTTAGTAGGGACGCCAGGTGACGAGCAGTACTTC.

The chain uses TRBV19 and TRBJ2-2, with a possible D match to TRBD1 (5 bases). The germline V and J ends were trimmed by 4 bases and 0 bases, with 15 bases remaining between them. This CDR3 comprises 17 residues. Per germline, CDR1 LNHDA and CDR2 SQIVND (reference sequence). The chain's CDR3 is CASSTQTDSSNTGELFF. CDR3 DNA sequence: TGTGCCAGTAGTACCCAAACCGACAGCTCGAACACCGGGGAGCTGTTTTTT.

This clone has just one count. V usage is TRBV21-1 and J usage is TRBJ1-1. TRBV21-1 is a listed pseudogene. CDR3 length equals 16 residues. CDR3 amino acids: CASSKGAWGAITEAFF. CDR3 bases: TGTGCCAGCAGCAAAGGGGCGTGGGGGGCAATCACTGAAGCTTTCTTT.

This clone was counted only a few times. Relative to the germline gene, one junction end is altered; a read error may explain this. The CDR3 DNA sequence: TGCAGTGCTAGATCTCTAACATTT. It translates to CSARSLTF. V gene TRBV20-1 combines with J gene TRBJ1-1; D unresolved. The length of the CDR3 is 8 residues. CDR1 and CDR2 from the germline V gene are DFQATT and SNEGSKA (reference sequence).

V is TRBV19 and J is TRBJ1-1; D unresolved. V was cut by 4 bases and J by 0 bases, with 12 bases left in between. The CDR3 is 15 amino acids. In germline, CDR1 is LNHDA, CDR2 SQIVND (reference sequence). The DNA of the CDR3 is TGTGCCAGTAGTACGGTCGGGCACTTGAACACTGAAGCTTTCTTT. Translating gives CASSTVGHLNTEAFF. The whole variable domain, filled in from reference TRBV19 and TRBJ1-1, reads DGGITQSPKYLFRKEGQNVTLSCEQNLNHDAMYWYRQDPGQGLRLIYYSQIVNDFQKGDIAEGYSVSREKKESFPLTVTSAQKNPTAFYLCASSTVGHLNTEAFFGQGTRLTVV.

J is TRBJ2-7 and V is TRBV6-5; D uncertain. In germline, CDR1 is MNHEY, CDR2 SVGAGI. V gave up 6 bases and J gave up 4 bases, with 7 bases separating them. The CDR3 has 11 amino acids. CDR3 sequence: CASRTSYEQYF. The CDR3 DNA follows: TGTGCCAGCAGGACGTCTTACGAGCAGTACTTC.

The chain links TRBV6-5 to TRBJ1-1; TRBD1 matches at 10 bases. Trimming took 3 bases from V and 1 from J; bases not matched to a gene: 2. The CDR3 runs 15 residues. CDR1 and CDR2 from the germline V gene are MNHEY and SVGAGI. This CDR3 reads CASSYRDRGNTEAFF. As DNA, the CDR3 is TGTGCCAGCAGTTATCGGGACAGGGGGAACACTGAAGCTTTCTTT.

V is TRBV6-5 and J is TRBJ2-1, with TRBD2 matching over 10 bases. Losses at the gene ends were 2 bases for V and 10 bases for J; bases not matched to a gene: 11. The V gene's germline CDR1 is MNHEY and CDR2 SVGAGI. CDR3 length: 16 residues. The CDR3: CASSYLSGGLPKEQFF. The CDR3 bases are TGTGCCAGCAGTTACCTTAGCGGGGGGCTCCCCAAGGAGCAGTTCTTC.

This chain links TRBV27 with TRBJ2-7, with TRBD2 as a possible D gene (5 bases). Germline assignment: CDR1 MNHEY and CDR2 SMNVEV (reference sequence). V lost 3 bases and J lost 3, with 12 bases in between. The CDR3 is 14 amino acids. The CDR3 sequence: CASSLALSGYEQYF. The CDR3 nucleotides are TGTGCCAGCAGTTTGGCTCTAAGCGGCTACGAGCAGTACTTC.

This chain connects TRBV10-3 to TRBJ2-2; 9 positions match TRBD1. Germline loops: CDR1 ENHRY, CDR2 SYGVKD. J was trimmed by 7 bases and V by 3 bases; bases with no gene match: 18. The CDR3 length is 19 residues. In DNA form, the CDR3 reads TGTGCCATCAGTGATCCTTCGAGGACAGGGGCGTCTCTACTCGGGGAGCTGTTTTTT. Translation: CAISDPSRTGASLLGELFF.

The V call is TRBV6-6, the J call TRBJ1-1, with a weak D call TRBD1 (5 bases). The CDR3 covers 14 residues. Trimming took off 2 bases at V and 5 bases at J, with 12 bases between the two ends. The germline V gene has CDR1 MNHNY and CDR2 SVGAGI (reference sequence). CDR3 sequence reads: CASSYRAGRTEAFF. The CDR3 nucleotides read TGTGCCAGCAGTTACCGTGCAGGGCGGACTGAAGCTTTCTTT.

In its sample, this clone was seen a few times. The V and J genes are TRBV28 and TRBJ1-5; D call uncertain. The CDR3 runs to 13 residues. Germline CDR1 reads MDHEN; CDR2 reads SYDVKM. Trimming took off 7 bases at V and 3 bases at J, with 10 bases between the two ends. The CDR3 nucleotides read TGTGCCAGCACTCTAGGCAACAATCAGCCCCAGCATTTT. It encodes CASTLGNNQPQHF. Together with reference TRBV28 and TRBJ1-5, the CDR3 gives the full variable domain: DVKVTQSSRYLVKRTGEKVFLECVQDMDHENMFWYRQDPGLGLRLIYFSYDVKMKEKGDIPEGYSVSREKKERFSLILESASTNQTSMYLCASTLGNNQPQHFGDGTRLSIL.

The CDR3 reads CAWSRQVVNEQYF. The CDR3 nucleotides are TGTGCCTGGAGTCGACAGGTTGTAAACGAGCAGTACTTC. V gene TRBV30 combines with J gene TRBJ2-7; weak D call: TRBD1 (6 bases). The germline V gene encodes CDR1 GTSNPN and CDR2 SVGIG (reference sequence). The V end lost 2 bases, the J end lost 5 bases, and 13 bases lay between the germline ends. The CDR3 is made up of 13 amino acids. The complete variable domain, with remaining parts taken from reference TRBV30 and TRBJ2-7, reads SQTIHQWPATLVQPVGSPLSLECTVEGTSNPNLYWYRQAAGRGLQLLFYSVGIGQISSEVPQNLSASRPQDRQFILSSKKLLLSDSGFYLCAWSRQVVNEQYFGPGTRLTVT.

This rearrangement joins TRBV11-2 to TRBJ2-1, with D maybe TRBD1 (5 bases). This CDR3 contains 19 residues. CDR1 and CDR2 (germline): SGHAT, FQNNGV. V lost 5 bases and J lost 0, with 23 bases in between. CDR3 bases: TGTGCCAGCAGCAACAGGAATTTCCCCCTACGGAACTCCTACAATGAGCAGTTCTTC. It encodes CASSNRNFPLRNSYNEQFF.

This sequence joins TRBV11-2 and TRBJ2-7, with TRBD2 as a possible D gene (6 bases). The CDR3 contains 14 residues. V lost 2 bases and J 9 bases, leaving 17 bases between the germline ends. CDR1 is SGHAT, CDR2 FQNNGV, per germline. CDR3 nucleotides: TGTGCCAGCAGCTTAATGCAGGGATATAGCGGGCAGTACTTC. The encoded protein is CASSLMQGYSGQYF.

This rearrangement joins TRBV29-1 to TRBJ2-5, with unresolved D. The CDR3 extends over 13 amino acids. Trimming left V 5 bases short and J 0 bases short, with 10 bases between. Germline CDR1 reads SQVTM; CDR2 reads ANQGSEA. CDR3 nucleotides: TGCAGCGTTTTGGGCAAGTACCAAGAGACCCAGTACTTC. It is translated as CSVLGKYQETQYF.

The chain couples TRBV27 to TRBJ2-2; no clear D gene. V was cut by 6 bases and J by 7 bases, with 9 bases left in between. Germline V lookup: CDR1 MNHEY, CDR2 SMNVEV (reference sequence). CDR3 length: 12 residues. The CDR3 loop reads CASSAFFGELFF. CDR3 in DNA: TGTGCCAGCAGCGCCTTTTTCGGGGAGCTGTTTTTT.

This chain joins TRBV19 and TRBJ1-5; the match to TRBD1 covers 9 bases. Trimming cost V 3 bases and J 7 bases; bases outside gene matches: 7. The CDR3 consists of 15 residues. CDR1 is LNHDA, CDR2 SQIVND, per germline (reference sequence). The CDR3 protein is CASSIWTGAGQPQHF. In DNA form, the CDR3 reads TGTGCCAGTAGTATTTGGACAGGGGCTGGCCAGCCCCAGCATTTT. Full variable domain (outside the CDR3, taken from reference TRBV19 and TRBJ1-5): DGGITQSPKYLFRKEGQNVTLSCEQNLNHDAMYWYRQDPGQGLRLIYYSQIVNDFQKGDIAEGYSVSREKKESFPLTVTSAQKNPTAFYLCASSIWTGAGQPQHFGDGTRLSIL.

This clone was seen just once. The chain is built from TRBV5-4 and TRBJ2-3, with D unresolved. V gave up 1 base and J gave up 2 bases, with 8 bases separating them. This CDR3 spans 14 amino acids. Germline assignment: CDR1 SGHNT and CDR2 YYREEE (reference sequence). This chain's CDR3 is CASSLSVNTDTQYF. CDR3 DNA sequence: TGTGCCAGCAGCTTGTCGGTAAACACAGATACGCAGTATTTT.

The chain links TRBV6-6 to TRBJ1-1; D gene unclear. V lost 6 bases, J lost 0 bases, and 17 bases lay in between. The V gene's germline CDR1 is MNHNY and CDR2 SVGAGI (reference sequence). The CDR3 runs 16 residues. This CDR3 reads CASSPIGVKLNTEAFF. CDR3 sequence (DNA): TGTGCCAGCAGCCCGATTGGGGTCAAATTGAACACTGAAGCTTTCTTT.

The CDR3 sequence is CASSLDRGPYEQYF. CDR3 sequence (DNA): TGTGCCAGCAGCTTGGACAGGGGCCCCTACGAGCAGTACTTC. V gene TRBV7-3 combines with J gene TRBJ2-7; 9 bases line up with TRBD1. The J segment lost 2 bases and the V segment lost 3 bases, leaving 2 bases of the junction unmatched. The CDR3 length is 14 residues. Germline V gene data show CDR1 as SGHTA and CDR2 as FQGTGA.

The V and J genes are TRBV7-3 and TRBJ2-7; no definite D call. V shed 2 bases and J shed 3 bases, with 11 bases lying between them. Germline CDR1 and CDR2: SGHTA and FQGTGA. The CDR3 consists of 14 residues. The CDR3 bases are TGTGCCAGCAGCTTAGGTAGTAACGGCTACGAGCAGTACTTC. This translates into CASSLGSNGYEQYF.

The chain links TRBV29-1 to TRBJ2-1, with TRBD1 matching 10 bases. The CDR3 covers 15 residues. Unmatched junction bases numbered 12, after V lost 6 bases and J lost 7 bases. Per the germline V gene, CDR1 is SQVTM and CDR2 is ANQGSEA. The CDR3 loop reads CSVKKSGQGSNEQFF. CDR3 sequence (DNA): TGCAGCGTGAAAAAATCGGGACAGGGGTCAAATGAGCAGTTCTTC.

The rearrangement joins TRBV11-1 to TRBJ1-2, with D unclear. Trimming removed 5 bases at V and 7 bases at J, with 14 bases between. This CDR3 contains 13 residues. Germline CDR1 is SGHAT and CDR2 is FQDESV (reference sequence). CDR3 bases: TGTGCCAGCAGCCTCGCCGGCGGAGGTGGCTACACCTTC. Protein: CASSLAGGGGYTF.

The chain carries TRBV6-5 and TRBJ1-2, with D possibly matching TRBD1 (5 bases). CDR3 size: 13 residues. The germline CDR1 and CDR2 sequences are MNHEY and SVGAGI. Trimming removed 2 bases at V and 2 bases at J, with 6 bases between. The DNA of the CDR3 is TGTGCCAGCAGTTACGGGGGAAACTATGGCTACACCTTC. This codes for CASSYGGNYGYTF.

For this clone: The junction departs from the called germline gene at one end, perhaps through a read error. The chain links TRBV7-3 to TRBJ1-2; D gene unclear. There are 13 residues in the CDR3. Looked up from germline, CDR1 is SGHTA and CDR2 is FQGTGA. This chain's CDR3 is CASSLKGSLKPSF. The CDR3 DNA is TGTGCCAGCAGCTTAAAGGGCAGCCTTAAGCCTTCCTTC.